The 27 T cell receptor beta chains in this list originate from one sample, sequenced in a study of T-cell reconstitution after alpha-beta-depleted transplantation in children. Unique molecular identifiers tagged the TCRbeta library. TCRdb used MiXCR to reprocess the PCR reads, holding one entry per CDR3 protein. The sample includes around 140,000 distinct CDR3 sequences, about 8.8% of them seen just once. This sample comprised PBMCs, mostly from graft donor cells, obtained 180 days after TCRalphabeta/CD19-depleted stem cell transplant. All receptors come from a female patient aged 2-9 years who had a stem cell transplant for congenital amegakaryocytic thrombocytopenia, so the T cells may come from the graft donor.

This clonotype showed up just a few times. V usage is TRBV4-3 and J usage is TRBJ1-2, with a tentative D call TRBD1 (5 bases). The CDR3 totals 16 residues. CDR1 is LGHNA, CDR2 YSLEER, per germline. The V gene lost 0 bases and the J gene lost 2 bases, with 13 bases spanning the gap. The CDR3 nucleotides are TGCGCCAGCAGCCAAGATGAGGCCAGGGTGAACTATGGCTACACCTTC. Translation gives CASSQDEARVNYGYTF.

The chain carries TRBV5-1 and TRBJ1-5; the D gene is possibly TRBD1 (6 bases). Germline V lookup: CDR1 SGHRS, CDR2 YFSETQ. The CDR3 sequence is 13 residues long. The V gene lost 4 bases and the J gene lost 9 bases, with 14 bases spanning the gap. This CDR3 reads CASSVDSAAPQHF. The CDR3 DNA reads TGCGCCAGCAGCGTGGACAGTGCGGCGCCCCAGCATTTT.

This clonotype appeared many times. At one end, the junction sequence differs from germline, possibly due to a read error. The chain joins TRBV28 to TRBJ2-4; the D gene is possibly TRBD1 (7 bases). The CDR3 is made up of 13 amino acids. CDR1 is MDHEN, CDR2 SYDVKM, per germline. CDR3 region: CASSSGDPIQGNF. The DNA for the CDR3 is TGTGCCAGCAGTTCGGGGGATCCCATACAGGGGAACTTC.

This clonotype was detected many times. J is TRBJ1-4 and V is TRBV27; D ambiguous. Germline V gene sequence: CDR1 MNHEY, CDR2 SMNVEV (reference sequence). V was pared by 6 bases and J by 3 bases, with 14 bases between. The CDR3 totals 15 residues. CDR3 nucleotide sequence: TGTGCCAGCAGCCCCTGGTCTCCTTCTAATGAAAAACTGTTTTTT. Translated, it gives CASSPWSPSNEKLFF.

This clonotype was counted a few times. The J gene is TRBJ2-7, the V gene TRBV29-1, with D possibly TRBD2 on 5 matching bases. V shed 4 bases and J shed 2 bases, with 15 bases lying between them. Germline assignment: CDR1 SQVTM and CDR2 ANQGSEA. The CDR3 loop spans 14 amino acids. The CDR3 loop is CSVAPRAGPYEQYF. The CDR3 region has the DNA TGCAGCGTTGCCCCGAGGGCTGGTCCCTACGAGCAGTACTTC.

This clonotype was counted many times. The V call is TRBV12-3 or TRBV12-4, the J call TRBJ1-4; D perhaps matches TRBD1 (6 bases). The CDR3 is made up of 16 amino acids. The ends were cut back, 3 bases at V and 11 bases at J, with 22 bases in the middle. The CDR3 spells CASSLDPGARGSKLFF. The DNA for the CDR3 is TGTGCCAGCAGTTTGGACCCAGGGGCCCGGGGTTCGAAACTGTTTTTT.

This clonotype was detected only a few times. The chain carries TRBV29-1 and TRBJ2-3; 9 bases match TRBD2. Germline CDR1 reads SQVTM; CDR2 reads ANQGSEA. V lost 0 bases and J lost 4; bases outside the gene matches: 14. This CDR3 comprises 18 residues. Here the CDR3 reads CSVEDNGPAGGLADTQYF. In DNA, the CDR3 is TGCAGCGTTGAAGATAATGGGCCGGCGGGGGGGCTTGCAGATACGCAGTATTTT.

The chain uses TRBV7-2 and TRBJ2-1; no firm D call. The ends were cut back, 2 bases at V and 0 bases at J, with 11 bases in the middle. Germline V gives CDR1 SGHTA, CDR2 FQGNSA. CDR3 length: 16 amino acids. CDR3 protein: CASSLIWASSYNEQFF. The CDR3 bases are TGTGCCAGCAGCTTAATATGGGCGAGCTCCTACAATGAGCAGTTCTTC.

This clonotype was seen repeatedly, ten times or more. J is TRBJ2-4 and V is TRBV27, with D possibly matching TRBD1 (5 bases). This CDR3 is built from 14 residues. The V end was cut by 6 bases, the J end by 2 bases, with 11 bases between. The germline CDR1 and CDR2 sequences are MNHEY and SMNVEV (reference sequence). CDR3 protein: CASSLGATKNIQYF. The CDR3 DNA sequence: TGTGCCAGCAGCCTAGGGGCAACCAAAAACATTCAGTACTTC.

This clonotype appeared many times. The chain employs TRBV29-1 and TRBJ2-1; a weak D match, TRBD1 (5 bases). Germline V gives CDR1 SQVTM, CDR2 ANQGSEA. The CDR3 covers 12 residues. V was shortened by 5 bases and J by 2 bases, with 7 bases between the two germline ends. The CDR3 reads CSVRQTYNEQFF. The CDR3 DNA reads TGCAGCGTTCGACAGACCTACAATGAGCAGTTCTTC.

Many counts were recorded for this clonotype. The CDR3 here is CASSRLPSGSIHEQFF. As DNA, the CDR3 is TGTGCCAGCAGCCGGCTTCCTAGCGGGAGTATTCATGAGCAGTTCTTC. The V call is TRBV5-6, the J call TRBJ2-1; TRBD2 matches at 10 bases. CDR1 is SGHDT and CDR2 is YYEEEE in the germline V gene. The CDR3 sequence is 16 residues long. Losses at the gene ends were 4 bases for V and 8 bases for J; bases not matched to a gene: 12.

This clonotype showed up many times. The rearrangement links TRBV20-1 to TRBJ2-7; D ambiguous. Trimming removed 4 bases from V and 3 bases from J, with 7 bases in between. CDR1 and CDR2 (germline): DFQATT, SNEGSKA (reference sequence). This CDR3 comprises 11 residues. The CDR3 reads CSATDNYEQYF. The CDR3 nucleotides are TGCAGTGCTACGGATAACTACGAGCAGTACTTC.

This clonotype occurred many times. The rearrangement uses TRBV5-5 and TRBJ1-1; D is unresolved. The CDR3 runs to 15 residues. V was cut by 1 base and J by 0 bases, with 10 bases left in between. The V gene's germline CDR1 is SGHKS and CDR2 YYEKEE (reference sequence). In DNA, the CDR3 is TGTGCCAGCAGCTTGCTGGCCAGCCTGAACACTGAAGCTTTCTTT. Translating it yields CASSLLASLNTEAFF.

The rearrangement links TRBV20-1 to TRBJ1-5; D uncertain. The CDR3 has 15 residues. Looked up from germline, CDR1 is DFQATT and CDR2 is SNEGSKA (reference sequence). Between the trimmed V and J ends, which lost 1 base and 5 bases, there was a span of 15 bases. In nucleotides, the CDR3 is TGCAGTGCTAGAGTTTCCGGGTTTCCTGATCAGCCCCAGCATTTT. It translates to CSARVSGFPDQPQHF.

V is TRBV18 and J is TRBJ2-6; no reliable D call. V was pared by 6 bases and J by 1 base, with 7 bases between. Germline CDR1 KGHSH, CDR2 LQKENI. The CDR3 extends over 14 amino acids. For the CDR3, the DNA is TGTGCCAGCTCTTCCCTATCTGGGGCCAACGTCCTGACTTTC. Amino acid sequence: CASSSLSGANVLTF.

The table lists this clonotype with many counts. The rearrangement joins TRBV20-1 to TRBJ1-1; possible D gene TRBD1, 6 bases. Per the germline V gene, CDR1 is DFQATT and CDR2 is SNEGSKA (reference sequence). The CDR3 is 11 amino acids. CDR3 in amino acids: CASLGGTEAFF. The CDR3, as DNA: TGCGCATCGCTAGGGGGAACTGAAGCTTTCTTT.

By share, this clonotype ranks as medium-sized (0.01 to 0.1%). CDR3 in DNA: TGCAGCGCACCGGGACAGGCCACAGATACGCAGTATTTT. Translation: CSAPGQATDTQYF. The chain employs TRBV29-1 and TRBJ2-3, with 8 bases lining up with TRBD1. Losses at the gene ends were 7 bases for V and 2 bases for J; bases not matched to a gene: 5. Germline CDR1 is SQVTM and CDR2 is ANQGSEA. The CDR3 sequence is 13 residues long.

Ten or more counts support this clonotype. The chain couples TRBV6-1 to TRBJ2-1; 7 nucleotides agree with TRBD1. Trimming removed 4 bases from V and 6 bases from J; junction bases left unmatched: 9. Germline V gives CDR1 MNHNS, CDR2 SASEGT. There are 15 residues in the CDR3. CDR3 in amino acids: CASSGFDRVGNEQFF. As DNA, the CDR3 is TGTGCCAGCAGTGGATTTGACAGGGTTGGCAATGAGCAGTTCTTC.

This clonotype was counted at least ten times. J is TRBJ2-1 and V is TRBV4-3, with 12 nucleotides matching TRBD2. Germline V gene lookup returns CDR1 LGHNA and CDR2 YSLEER. The V segment lost 2 bases and the J segment 4 bases; nucleotides outside the gene matches: 9. The CDR3 consists of 18 residues. DNA for the CDR3: TGCGCCAGCAGCCAACTAGCCCTAGCGGGAGGGCCTTACAATGAGCAGTTCTTC. This codes for CASSQLALAGGPYNEQFF.

This clonotype has a count of ten or more. This chain links TRBV6-5 with TRBJ1-1; D is unresolved. This CDR3 is built from 15 residues. Between the trimmed V and J ends, which lost 4 bases and 1 base, there was a span of 13 bases. Germline CDR1 reads MNHEY; CDR2 reads SVGAGI. The CDR3 nucleotides read TGTGCCAGCAGTTGGGCATGGGGATCGAACACTGAAGCTTTCTTT. The encoded protein is CASSWAWGSNTEAFF.

This clonotype has a handful of counts. This CDR3 is CSVAQGDQPQHF. CDR3 coding DNA: TGCAGCGTTGCCCAGGGAGATCAGCCCCAGCATTTT. The gene calls are TRBV29-1 and TRBJ1-5, with D possibly being TRBD1 (5 bases). Trimming stripped 4 bases from V and 5 bases from J, with 9 bases between. This CDR3 contains 12 residues. Per the germline V gene, CDR1 is SQVTM and CDR2 is ANQGSEA.

The J gene is TRBJ2-1, the V gene TRBV20-1; D might be TRBD2 (6 bases). The CDR3 runs 18 residues. Germline V gives CDR1 DFQATT, CDR2 SNEGSKA (reference sequence). Trimming removed 3 bases at V and 0 bases at J, with 21 bases between. The chain's CDR3 is CSASEASVTRSSYNEQFF. CDR3 sequence (DNA): TGCAGTGCTAGTGAGGCTAGCGTAACAAGAAGCTCCTACAATGAGCAGTTCTTC.

This clonotype was observed a few times. V usage is TRBV5-1 and J usage is TRBJ2-2, with D unclear. The CDR3 sequence is 14 residues long. Germline loops: CDR1 SGHRS, CDR2 YFSETQ. The ends were cut back, 0 bases at V and 3 bases at J, with 6 bases in the middle. CDR3 DNA: TGCGCCAGCAGCTTGGCAGCGCACACCGGGGAGCTGTTTTTT. Protein product: CASSLAAHTGELFF.

This clonotype was counted at least ten times. This chain connects TRBV20-1 to TRBJ1-1; the D gene is possibly TRBD1 (5 bases). Trimming cost V 8 bases and J 6 bases, with 16 bases left between them. Per the germline V gene, CDR1 is DFQATT and CDR2 is SNEGSKA (reference sequence). The CDR3 spans 12 residues. The DNA for the CDR3 is TGCAGTCCAATCGGGGGTGACGCTGAAGCTTTCTTT. It yields the protein CSPIGGDAEAFF.

The table lists this clonotype with many counts. The gene calls are TRBV7-9 and TRBJ1-1, with a possible D match to TRBD1 (5 bases). V lost 1 base and J 5 bases, leaving 8 bases between the germline ends. The CDR3 is 13 residues long. Per germline, CDR1 SEHNR and CDR2 FQNEAQ (reference sequence). CDR3 in amino acids: CASSLEKGTEAFF. CDR3 coding DNA: TGTGCCAGCAGCTTAGAGAAGGGGACTGAAGCTTTCTTT.

In this sample, this clonotype turned up many times. The chain employs TRBV11-1 and TRBJ2-7; 15 bases fit TRBD2. The CDR3 extends over 17 amino acids. Germline loops: CDR1 SGHAT, CDR2 FQDESV (reference sequence). V trimming: 5 bases; J trimming: 7 bases; junction bases outside the gene matches: 12. The CDR3, as DNA: TGTGCCAGCAGCCCAGAGTTGGGACTAGCGGGAGGAGGTGAGCAGTACTTC. Translated, it gives CASSPELGLAGGGEQYF.

This clonotype was found many times. V and J are TRBV12-3 or TRBV12-4 and TRBJ1-2; D unclear. V gave up 6 bases and J gave up 3 bases, with 11 bases separating them. The CDR3 has 13 amino acids. CDR3 DNA: TGTGCCAGCAGCTTATCAAATCACTATGGCTACACCTTC. Its protein is CASSLSNHYGYTF.